This TCR beta chain was recovered during a study of CXCR4 blockade with PD-1 therapy in pancreatic cancer. No neoadjuvant therapy was given before resection to the patients supplying these archived tumor blocks. Study-wide results and caveats: Intratumoral clonality (mean 0.14) exceeded healthy blood (about 0.047) but did not track survival. Only TCRbeta chains were sequenced here. Clone frequency correlated with its number of distinct nucleotide rearrangements.

As concerns this clone: Antigen specificity is unknown.

V was clipped by 4 bases and J by 7 bases, with 19 bases between them. Germline V gene sequence: CDR1 SGHNT, CDR2 YENEEA. The CDR3 has 16 residues. Using immunoSEQ multiplex PCR, the repertoire was profiled, and TCRdb retains in-frame clones only, with some absent. The sample consists of approximately 17,000 clones, over 55% of them appearing once. This receptor was obtained from a human donor with pancreatic ductal adenocarcinoma. The sample consisted of tumor tissue. The genes are TRBV11-3 and TRBJ1-4, with D uncertain. For the CDR3, the DNA is TGTGCCAGCAGCTCGGAGGGTGTTGGGGTTACTGAAAAACTGTTTTTT. Translating it yields CASSSEGVGVTEKLFF.